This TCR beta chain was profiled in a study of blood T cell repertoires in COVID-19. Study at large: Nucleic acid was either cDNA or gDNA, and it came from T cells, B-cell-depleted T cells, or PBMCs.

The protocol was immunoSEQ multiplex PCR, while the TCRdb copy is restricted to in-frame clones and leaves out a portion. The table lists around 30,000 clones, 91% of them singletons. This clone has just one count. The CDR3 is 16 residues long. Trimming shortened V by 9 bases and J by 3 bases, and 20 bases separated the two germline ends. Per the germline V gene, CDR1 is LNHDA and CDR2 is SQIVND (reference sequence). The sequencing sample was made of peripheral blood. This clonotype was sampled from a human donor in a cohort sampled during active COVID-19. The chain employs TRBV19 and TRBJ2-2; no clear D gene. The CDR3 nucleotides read TGTGCCAGCATTGATTATGACGGAGCTTACACCGGGGAGCTGTTTTTT. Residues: CASIDYDGAYTGELFF.